A selection of T cell receptor beta chains follows, all from one sample in a study of T cells in Graves' hyperthyroidism and ophthalmopathy. TCRdb reprocessed the multiplex PCR reads via MiXCR and lists one record per CDR3 protein. The data show tens of thousands of distinct CDR3 sequences, less than 50% seen once. Material: blood. The receptors originated from a woman aged 45 to 65 with Graves' hyperthyroidism that later progressed to Graves' ophthalmopathy. Each CDR3 is given with its conserved first and last residue. The order of the fields is clone size, J gene, V gene, D gene, CDR3 DNA, CDR3 protein. The D gene is left open where the match is weak. Size is omitted from some rows. Given values are once, few, many or a class for expanded clones.

many	TRBJ2-7	TRBV5-6	-	TGTGCCAGCAGCTCGGACACAGTGTACGAGCAGTACTTC	CASSSDTVYEQYF
-	TRBJ1-4	TRBV5-1	-	TGCGCCAGCAGCTTGGTATCCTACAGGGAGAACACTGAAAAACTGTTTTTT	CASSLVSYRENTEKLFF
-	TRBJ1-2	TRBV7-2	-	TGTGCCAGCAGCCAGACGGTTCGGGGTGGCTACACCTTC	CASSQTVRGGYTF
-	TRBJ2-1	TRBV20-1	-	TGCAGTGCTAGACCTACGACCATGAGGAACAATGAGCAGTTCTTC	CSARPTTMRNNEQFF
-	TRBJ2-3	TRBV10-3	-	TGTGCCATCAGGGCCAGGGAGGCAGATACGCAGTATTTT	CAIRAREADTQYF
medium-sized	TRBJ2-3	TRBV7-2	-	TGTGCCAGCAGCTCGCCTAGCAATACAATTAGCACAGATACGCAGTATTTT	CASSSPSNTISTDTQYF
many	TRBJ2-3	TRBV24-1	-	TGTGCCACCAGTGGACAGGGAGGAGATACGCAGTATTTT	CATSGQGGDTQYF
-	TRBJ2-7	TRBV13	-	TGTGCCAGCAGCTTGTACCTAGCCCCATACGAGCAGTACTTC	CASSLYLAPYEQYF
many	TRBJ2-3	TRBV7-2	-	TGTGCCAGCAGCCCCGTCAGGTCCACAGATACGCAGTATTTT	CASSPVRSTDTQYF
-	TRBJ1-5	TRBV6-1	-	TGTGCCAGCAGTGACCCATTGGGCACTATCCAGGGCGGAAACAATCAGCCCCAGCATTTT	CASSDPLGTIQGGNNQPQHF
many	TRBJ2-3	TRBV5-1	-	TGCGCCAGCAGCTCCATTTACACAGATACGCAGTATTTT	CASSSIYTDTQYF
-	TRBJ2-7	TRBV2	-	TGTGCCAGCAGTGAAGCGCTCATAGCCTCCTACGAGCAGTACTTC	CASSEALIASYEQYF
-	TRBJ1-2	TRBV24-1	-	TGTGCCACCAGTCCAGGGGTTGCTGGGCGCGAAAACTATGGCTACACCTTC	CATSPGVAGRENYGYTF
-	TRBJ1-3	TRBV12-3/TRBV12-4	-	TGTGCCAGCAGTTTGTTAAGAGATTCGAACACCATATATTTT	CASSLLRDSNTIYF
many	TRBJ1-2	TRBV9	-	TGTGCCAGCAGCCCCCGACCGGGGGCGGGCTATGGCTACACCTTC	CASSPRPGAGYGYTF
many	TRBJ1-5	TRBV19	TRBD1	TGTGCCAGTCGCCCCGGTGCTCTCGGGACAGTTCGGTTT	CASRPGALGTVRF
many	TRBJ2-2	TRBV5-1	-	TGCGCCAGCAGCTTGGGGACCCCGAGCACCGGGGAGCTGTTTTTT	CASSLGTPSTGELFF
many	TRBJ2-1	TRBV27	-	TGTGCCAGCAGTTCAAGGTCCTACAATGAGCAGTTCTTC	CASSSRSYNEQFF
-	TRBJ2-3	TRBV7-6	TRBD2	TGTGCCAGCAGCCTCCCGAGCCCTAGCGGGAGGAGAGATACGCAGTATTTT	CASSLPSPSGRRDTQYF
many	TRBJ2-1	TRBV4-1	-	TGCGCCAGCAGCCAAAGGAAGTCTTCGAAGAGCTCCTACAATGAGCAGTTCTTC	CASSQRKSSKSSYNEQFF
medium-sized	TRBJ1-2	TRBV7-8	-	TGTGCCAGCAGCTTAGGGGTCCAGGGGCGCGCCTATGGCTACACCTTC	CASSLGVQGRAYGYTF
-	TRBJ1-6	TRBV2	-	TGTGCCAGCAGTGAGGTCCGGGGATATTCATCCCTCCACTTT	CASSEVRGYSSLHF
-	TRBJ1-4	TRBV5-1	TRBD1	TGCGCCAGCAGCTCGGGGGACAGACCAACTAATGAAGAGCTGTTTTTT	CASSSGDRPTNEELFF
once	TRBJ2-7	TRBV6-7	TRBD2	TGTGCCAGCAGTAGACCGGGAGGGCCGTACGAGCAGTACTTC	CASSRPGGPYEQYF
-	TRBJ1-4	TRBV20-1	-	TGCAGTGCTACGGGAGGGCGGGAATATGAAAAACTGTTTTTT	CSATGGREYEKLFF
many	TRBJ2-5	TRBV19	-	TGTGCCAGTAGTATTAGTAGGGTAGAGACCCAGTACTTC	CASSISRVETQYF